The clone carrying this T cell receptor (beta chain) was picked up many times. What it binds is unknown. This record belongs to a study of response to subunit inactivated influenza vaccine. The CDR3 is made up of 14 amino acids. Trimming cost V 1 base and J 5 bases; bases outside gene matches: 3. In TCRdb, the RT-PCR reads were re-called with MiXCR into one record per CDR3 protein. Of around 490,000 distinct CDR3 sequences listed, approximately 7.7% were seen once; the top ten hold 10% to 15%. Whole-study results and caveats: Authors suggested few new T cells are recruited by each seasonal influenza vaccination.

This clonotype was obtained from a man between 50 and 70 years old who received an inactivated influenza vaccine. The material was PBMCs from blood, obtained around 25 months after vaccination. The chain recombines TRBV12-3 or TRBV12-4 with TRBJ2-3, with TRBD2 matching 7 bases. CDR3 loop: CASSLETSRDTQYF. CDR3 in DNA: TGTGCCAGCAGTTTAGAGACTAGCCGAGATACGCAGTATTTT.